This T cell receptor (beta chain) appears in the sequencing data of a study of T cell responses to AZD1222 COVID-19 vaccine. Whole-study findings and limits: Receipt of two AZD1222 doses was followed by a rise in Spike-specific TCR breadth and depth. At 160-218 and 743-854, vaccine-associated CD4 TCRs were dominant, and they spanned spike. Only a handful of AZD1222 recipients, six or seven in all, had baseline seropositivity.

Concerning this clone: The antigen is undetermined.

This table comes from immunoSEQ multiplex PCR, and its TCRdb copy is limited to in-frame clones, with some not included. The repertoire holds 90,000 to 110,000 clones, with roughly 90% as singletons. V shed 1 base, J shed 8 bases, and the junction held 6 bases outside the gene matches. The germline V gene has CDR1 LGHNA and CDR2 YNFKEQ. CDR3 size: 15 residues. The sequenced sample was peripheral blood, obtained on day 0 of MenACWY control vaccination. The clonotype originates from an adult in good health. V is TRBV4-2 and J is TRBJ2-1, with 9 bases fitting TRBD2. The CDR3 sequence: CASSQVRGGFDEQFF. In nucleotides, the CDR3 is TGTGCCAGCAGCCAAGTGCGGGGGGGCTTTGATGAGCAGTTCTTC.